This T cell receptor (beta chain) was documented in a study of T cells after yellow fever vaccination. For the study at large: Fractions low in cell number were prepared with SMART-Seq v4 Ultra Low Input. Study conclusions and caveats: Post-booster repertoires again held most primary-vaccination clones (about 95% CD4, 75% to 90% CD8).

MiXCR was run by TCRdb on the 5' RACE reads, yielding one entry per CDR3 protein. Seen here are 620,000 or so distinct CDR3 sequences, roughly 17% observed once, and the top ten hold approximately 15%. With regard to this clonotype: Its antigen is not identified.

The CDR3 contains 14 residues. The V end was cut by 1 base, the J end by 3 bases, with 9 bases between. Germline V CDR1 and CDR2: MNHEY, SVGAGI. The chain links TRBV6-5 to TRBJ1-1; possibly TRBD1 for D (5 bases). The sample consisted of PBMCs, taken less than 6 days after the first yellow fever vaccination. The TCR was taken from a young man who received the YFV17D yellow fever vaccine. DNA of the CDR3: TGTGCCAGCAGTTACTTTGCGGGGGACACTGAAGCTTTCTTT. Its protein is CASSYFAGDTEAFF.